This entry lists 29 T cell receptor beta chains sequenced from one sample in a study of T cell responses to AZD1222 COVID-19 vaccine. Sequenced by immunoSEQ multiplex PCR; TCRdb stores in-frame clones only, minus some. The data show 150,000 or so clones, about nine tenths seen once. The starting material was peripheral blood, obtained on day 0 of AZD1222 vaccination. The receptors come from an adult in good health.

The chain has TRBV29-1 and TRBJ1-1; D is uncertain. The CDR3 is 13 residues long. Trimming removed 5 bases from V and 3 bases from J, with 13 bases in between. Germline CDR1 and CDR2: SQVTM and ANQGSEA. The CDR3 loop is CSVSHGSDTEAFF. The DNA for the CDR3 is TGCAGCGTTTCCCACGGGTCGGACACTGAAGCTTTCTTT.

This chain uses TRBV7-2 with TRBJ2-3; D assignment may be TRBD1 or TRBD2 (5 bases each). The CDR3 totals 13 residues. Germline V gene data show CDR1 as SGHTA and CDR2 as FQGNSA. V dropped 0 bases and J dropped 8 bases, with 9 bases sitting between them. This chain's CDR3 is CASSLATGGTQYF. The CDR3 nucleotides are TGTGCCAGCAGCTTAGCAACAGGAGGTACGCAGTATTTT. The full variable domain, with the rest looked up from reference TRBV7-2 and TRBJ2-3, is GAGVSQSPSNKVTEKGKDVELRCDPISGHTALYWYRQSLGQGLEFLIYFQGNSAPDKSGLPSDRFSAERTGGSVSTLTIQRTQQEDSAVYLCASSLATGGTQYFGPGTRLTVL.

This chain uses TRBV28 with TRBJ1-2, with D possibly TRBD1 on 5 matching bases. The CDR3 runs to 16 residues. Germline V lookup: CDR1 MDHEN, CDR2 SYDVKM. The ends were cut back, 6 bases at V and 4 bases at J, with 21 bases in the middle. The DNA for the CDR3 is TGTGCCAGCAGCCCGATAGGAGCGACAGTCCCCTATGGCTACACCTTC. It encodes CASSPIGATVPYGYTF.

The J gene is TRBJ1-2, the V gene TRBV6-6; weak D call: TRBD1 (6 bases). Germline loops: CDR1 MNHNY, CDR2 SVGAGI (reference sequence). The V end lost 2 bases, the J end lost 0 bases, and 10 bases lay between the germline ends. This CDR3 has 15 amino acids. The CDR3 sequence is CASSYGGRANYGYTF. The CDR3 DNA sequence: TGTGCCAGCAGTTACGGGGGCAGGGCTAACTATGGCTACACCTTC.

This clone was recorded once. The V call is TRBV7-2, the J call TRBJ2-2; 10 bases line up with TRBD2. The germline gives CDR1 SGHTA, CDR2 FQGNSA. J lost 1 base, V lost 2 bases, and 7 bases had no gene match. The CDR3 totals 18 residues. The CDR3 here is CASSLLPSGRVNTGELFF. Here the CDR3 DNA reads TGTGCCAGCAGCTTATTGCCCAGCGGGAGGGTGAACACCGGGGAGCTGTTTTTT.

The chain's CDR3 is CATSTGQGGNQPQHF. The CDR3 coding sequence is TGTGCCACCAGCACGGGACAGGGGGGCAATCAGCCCCAGCATTTT. The V and J genes are TRBV15 and TRBJ1-5, with TRBD1 matching 11 bases. V trimming: 4 bases; J trimming: 2 bases; junction bases outside the gene matches: 1. Germline lookup yields CDR1 LNHNV and CDR2 YYDKDF (reference sequence). The CDR3 has 15 amino acids.

The V call is TRBV7-6, the J call TRBJ2-3; 8 positions agree with TRBD1. This CDR3 has 15 residues. V dropped 5 bases and J dropped 3; count of bases not matched to a gene: 7. CDR1 and CDR2 (germline): SGHVS, FNYEAQ. The CDR3 DNA is TGTGCCAGCAGCCCCCAGACAGGGGTAACAGATACGCAGTATTTT. This codes for CASSPQTGVTDTQYF.

In the case of this clone: Other DNA sequences in this sample translate to the same CDR3. The chain combines TRBV10-3 with TRBJ2-7; 11 bases map to TRBD2. Germline CDR1 and CDR2: ENHRY and SYGVKD. The J segment lost 0 bases and the V segment lost 6 bases, leaving 1 base of the junction unmatched. There are 14 residues in the CDR3. CDR3: CAIRGTSGSYEQYF. In DNA form, the CDR3 reads TGTGCCATCAGAGGGACTAGCGGCTCCTACGAGCAGTACTTC.

CDR3 sequence: CASSQQRRAANEKLFF. DNA for the CDR3: TGTGCCAGCAGCCAGCAAAGGAGGGCGGCTAATGAAAAACTGTTTTTT. The chain joins TRBV7-8 to TRBJ1-4, with D hard to call. The ends were cut back, 5 bases at V and 3 bases at J, with 16 bases in the middle. This CDR3 spans 16 amino acids. The V gene's germline CDR1 is SGHVS and CDR2 FQNEAQ. Filled out from reference TRBV7-8 and TRBJ1-4, the complete variable domain reads GAGVSQSPRYKVAKRGQDVALRCDPISGHVSLFWYQQALGQGPEFLTYFQNEAQLDKSGLPSDRFFAERPEGSVSTLKIQRTQQEDSAVYLCASSQQRRAANEKLFFGSGTQLSVL.

The J gene is TRBJ2-4, the V gene TRBV6-5; the D is unclear. The CDR3 length is 13 residues. Germline V gene sequence: CDR1 MNHEY, CDR2 SVGAGI. Trimming took off 6 bases at V and 5 bases at J, with 11 bases between the two ends. CDR3 in DNA: TGTGCCAGCAGCTGGGCACCCGAAAACATTCAGTACTTC. Protein sequence: CASSWAPENIQYF.

This rearrangement joins TRBV30 to TRBJ1-5, with D maybe TRBD1 (5 bases). Germline values: CDR1 GTSNPN, CDR2 SVGIG (reference sequence). The CDR3 has 12 residues. V gave up 3 bases and J gave up 11 bases, with 14 bases separating them. In nucleotides, the CDR3 is TGTGCCTGGAGCGACGGGGGTACGGCCCAGCATTTT. Its translation: CAWSDGGTAQHF.

V and J are TRBV28 and TRBJ1-5; 10 bases align to TRBD1. Unmatched junction bases numbered 13, after V lost 5 bases and J lost 6 bases. The length of the CDR3 is 17 residues. Germline CDR1 and CDR2: MDHEN and SYDVKM. The CDR3 DNA is TGTGCCAGCAGTCCAAGACAGGGGGCCTCTTGGGGTCAGCCCCAGCATTTT. This translates into CASSPRQGASWGQPQHF.

The J gene is TRBJ2-1, the V gene TRBV7-2; D is unresolved. Trimming stripped 5 bases from V and 10 bases from J, with 12 bases between. CDR3 length equals 12 residues. CDR1 and CDR2 from the germline V gene are SGHTA and FQGNSA. In DNA form, the CDR3 reads TGTGCCAGCAGCGACTTTAGGTCAGAGCAGTTCTTC. This gives the protein CASSDFRSEQFF.

V gene TRBV7-2 combines with J gene TRBJ2-3, with D maybe TRBD2 (7 bases). This CDR3 is built from 16 residues. The germline CDR1 and CDR2 sequences are SGHTA and FQGNSA. The ends were cut back, 2 bases at V and 2 bases at J, with 14 bases in the middle. The CDR3 DNA reads as TGTGCCAGCAGCTTAAGGGGGGGCGGACTCACAGATACGCAGTATTTT. Its protein is CASSLRGGGLTDTQYF.

The CDR3 loop is CASSPGLAGAVETQYF. The CDR3 bases are TGTGCCAGCAGCCCCGGACTAGCGGGAGCAGTAGAGACCCAGTACTTC. The J gene is TRBJ2-5, the V gene TRBV5-4; 13 bases fit TRBD2. Germline-derived CDR1 and CDR2 are SGHNT and YYREEE (reference sequence). The length of the CDR3 is 16 residues. V lost 4 bases, J lost 4 bases, and 7 bases stayed unmatched.

The chain couples TRBV6-6 to TRBJ1-6; no reliable D call. The CDR3 loop spans 15 amino acids. In germline, CDR1 is MNHNY, CDR2 SVGAGI (reference sequence). V was pared by 5 bases and J by 3 bases, with 11 bases between. CDR3 in DNA: TGTGCCAGCAGTCCCTCTGAAGTCTATAATTCACCCCTCCACTTT. The encoded protein is CASSPSEVYNSPLHF.

The chain uses TRBV18 and TRBJ1-5, with D tentatively TRBD1 (5 bases). This CDR3 is built from 16 residues. CDR1 KGHSH and CDR2 LQKENI come from the germline V gene. The germline V and J ends were trimmed by 2 bases and 3 bases, with 14 bases remaining between them. The CDR3 protein is CASSPDIRQTNQPQHF. The DNA of the CDR3 is TGTGCCAGCTCACCAGACATTAGACAGACCAATCAGCCCCAGCATTTT.

This chain links TRBV28 with TRBJ2-2; 9 bases are a match to TRBD1. Germline CDR1 and CDR2: MDHEN and SYDVKM. The CDR3 is 15 amino acids. V was pared by 10 bases and J by 3 bases, with 9 bases of the junction left unmatched. The CDR3: CAITGGQGYTGELFF. The CDR3 nucleotides are TGTGCCATCACGGGGGGACAGGGTTACACCGGGGAGCTGTTTTTT.

The genes are TRBV19 and TRBJ2-3; TRBD2 agrees at 8 bases. V lost 1 base to trimming and J lost 4 bases; unmatched junction nucleotides: 7. The V gene's germline CDR1 is LNHDA and CDR2 SQIVND (reference sequence). The CDR3 runs 16 residues. In DNA, the CDR3 is TGTGCCAGTAGTATAGCCGCAGCGGGAGTCTCAGATACGCAGTATTTT. Its protein is CASSIAAAGVSDTQYF.

V is TRBV5-6 and J is TRBJ2-1; D uncertain. The CDR3 covers 12 residues. CDR1 is SGHDT, CDR2 YYEEEE, per germline. V gave up 4 bases and J gave up 10 bases, with 12 bases separating them. The CDR3 protein is CASSPRLGEQFF. The CDR3 bases are TGTGCCAGCAGCCCGAGACTGGGAGAGCAGTTCTTC.

The genes are TRBV18 and TRBJ2-3; D is unresolved. CDR3 size: 16 residues. Germline values: CDR1 KGHSH, CDR2 LQKENI. Deletions cut 0 bases from V and 2 bases from J, with 12 bases between. The CDR3 sequence: CASSPPEGQITDTQYF. The CDR3 DNA reads as TGTGCCAGCTCACCACCGGAAGGTCAAATCACAGATACGCAGTATTTT.

This chain links TRBV11-2 with TRBJ1-2; no clear D gene. The V and J ends lost 10 bases and 3 bases respectively, with 15 bases between them. CDR3 length: 13 residues. CDR1 and CDR2 from the germline V gene are SGHAT and FQNNGV. The CDR3: CATSRGQHYGYTF. DNA for the CDR3: TGTGCCACTTCACGCGGGCAGCACTATGGCTACACCTTC.

The sample holds one count of this clone. J is TRBJ2-2 and V is TRBV4-2; D remains unclear. Germline lookup yields CDR1 LGHNA and CDR2 YNFKEQ. The CDR3 is 17 amino acids. The V gene lost 0 bases and the J gene lost 0 bases, with 11 bases spanning the gap. The CDR3 bases are TGTGCCAGCAGCCAAGAGAGTTCGGGTGCGAACACCGGGGAGCTGTTTTTT. This gives the protein CASSQESSGANTGELFF.

The chain recombines TRBV11-3 with TRBJ2-7; D remains unclear. CDR3 size: 11 residues. V was cut by 5 bases and J by 7 bases, with 9 bases left in between. Germline CDR1 SGHNT, CDR2 YENEEA. This CDR3 is CASSLTQEQYF. DNA for the CDR3: TGTGCCAGCAGCCTTACCCAGGAGCAGTACTTC.

This rearrangement joins TRBV24-1 to TRBJ2-1; TRBD2 matches at 14 bases. This CDR3 region has 17 residues. V shed 4 bases and J 8 bases; nucleotides not matched to a gene: 9. CDR1 KGHDR and CDR2 SFDVKD come from the germline V gene. The chain's CDR3 is CATSDPNPGLAGDEQFF. The CDR3 DNA reads TGTGCCACCAGTGACCCAAACCCGGGACTAGCGGGAGATGAGCAGTTCTTC.

This clone appeared a single time. This chain connects TRBV11-3 to TRBJ1-3; D is uncertain. This CDR3 is built from 14 residues. Germline assignment: CDR1 SGHNT and CDR2 YENEEA. V was pared by 4 bases and J by 4 bases, with 11 bases between. CDR3 sequence: CASSSHGAGNTIYF. The CDR3 bases are TGTGCCAGCAGCTCCCACGGTGCAGGAAACACCATATATTTT.

CDR3 sequence: CASIAYRGGNTIYF. CDR3 DNA: TGTGCCAGCATCGCCTATAGGGGTGGAAACACCATATATTTT. The rearrangement uses TRBV6-5 and TRBJ1-3; possibly TRBD1 for D (5 bases). The germline V and J ends were trimmed by 7 bases and 3 bases, with 13 bases remaining between them. There are 14 residues in the CDR3. In germline, CDR1 is MNHEY, CDR2 SVGAGI.

This sequence joins TRBV7-6 and TRBJ2-1, with TRBD1 matching over 12 bases. CDR3 length: 16 amino acids. J gave up 7 bases and V 4 bases, and 8 bases lay outside the gene matches. The germline V gene has CDR1 SGHVS and CDR2 FNYEAQ. The CDR3 coding sequence is TGTGCCAGCAGCTCGCCGGGACAGGGGGCTTGGAATGAGCAGTTCTTC. Encoded protein: CASSSPGQGAWNEQFF.

The chain joins TRBV29-1 to TRBJ2-5; 11 bases agree with TRBD2. Trimming removed 7 bases from V and 3 bases from J; junction bases left unmatched: 4. Germline V gene lookup returns CDR1 SQVTM and CDR2 ANQGSEA. CDR3 length: 13 residues. The CDR3 is CSAVTSGEETQYF. In DNA form, the CDR3 reads TGCAGCGCTGTGACTAGCGGGGAAGAGACCCAGTACTTC.